This T cell receptor beta chain was sequenced in a study of OX40 agonist ivuxolimab in advanced cancers. Across the study: Age averaged around 60 years (range roughly 20 to 90), and around 87% were male. Anti-PD-1, anti-PD-L1 or anti-CTLA-4 therapy given earlier was allowed, and 35% to 50% had some. Findings and caveats of the study: Partial responders treated at 0.1-3.0 mg/kg exhibited clonal expansion among the lowest measured. It was not determined which antigens were specifically recognized by the peripheral T cells that had undergone clonal expansion.

Produced via immunoSEQ multiplex PCR; TCRdb's table is partial and in-frame only. The sample includes over 85,000 clones, 90% of them seen just once. Turning to this clone: No antigen is known for it. One end of the junction is discordant with germline, which a read error may explain.

The CDR3 spans 13 residues. The V gene's germline CDR1 is SGHRS and CDR2 YFSETQ. J is TRBJ2-7 and V is TRBV5-1; D possibly matches TRBD1 or TRBD2 (5 bases each). Here the sequenced sample was CD4+ or CD8+ T cells sorted from blood, taken in a trial of the OX40 agonist ivuxolimab. This receptor was taken from an adult with an advanced solid tumor such as melanoma, head and neck, liver or kidney cancer. CDR3 DNA: TGCGCCAGCAGCATCCCCGGGACCGAGGGTTTGGACTTC. Encoded protein: CASSIPGTEGLDF.